This entry describes one T cell receptor beta chain. The germline V gene encodes CDR1 SGDLS and CDR2 YYNGEE. CDR3 size: 15 residues. V lost 0 bases and J lost 4, with 14 bases in between. Authors' analysis steps: For nucleated cells, counts were estimated from reference gene primer amplification. Measured with immunoSEQ multiplex PCR; TCRdb has only the in-frame clones, and not every one. V, J and clone size reflect that table, while D and trimming were determined from the DNA. The table shows roughly 80,000 clones, with 86% occurring only once. This entry comes from a study of blood T cell repertoires in COVID-19. Background on the study: Acute-phase and convalescent COVID-19 samples originated in the United States, Italy and Spain. Sample material is recorded as cDNA or gDNA derived from T cells, B-cell-depleted T cells, or PBMCs.

The TCR sequence derives from a man of 80 years or more in a cohort sampled during active COVID-19. The rearrangement links TRBV9 to TRBJ2-7; a weak D match, TRBD2 (6 bases). The sequenced sample was peripheral blood. CDR3 residues: CASSVGNGGLYEQYF. CDR3 in DNA: TGTGCCAGCAGCGTAGGGAACGGGGGACTGTACGAGCAGTACTTC.